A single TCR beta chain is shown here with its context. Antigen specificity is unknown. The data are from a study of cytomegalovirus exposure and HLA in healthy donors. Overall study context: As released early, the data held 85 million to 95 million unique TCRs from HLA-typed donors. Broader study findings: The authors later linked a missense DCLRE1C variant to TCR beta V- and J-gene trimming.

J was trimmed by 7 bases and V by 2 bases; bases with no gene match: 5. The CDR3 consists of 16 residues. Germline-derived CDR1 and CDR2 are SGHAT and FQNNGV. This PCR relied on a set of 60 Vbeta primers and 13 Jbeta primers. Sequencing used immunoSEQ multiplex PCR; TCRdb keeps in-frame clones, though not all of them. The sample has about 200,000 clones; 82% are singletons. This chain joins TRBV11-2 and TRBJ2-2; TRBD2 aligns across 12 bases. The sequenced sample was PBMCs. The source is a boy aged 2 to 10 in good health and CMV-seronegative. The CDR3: CASSLNLAGGLGELFF. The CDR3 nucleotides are TGTGCCAGCAGCTTAAATCTAGCGGGGGGGCTCGGGGAGCTGTTTTTT.